The 3 T cell receptor beta chains reported below all come from one sample, sequenced in a study of shared clonotypes between healthy human individuals. Data came from immunoSEQ multiplex PCR; TCRdb stores just in-frame clones and leaves some out. This table holds about 2.3 million clones, approximately 95% found once. The sequenced sample consisted of naive CD4+ T cells from PBMCs. Subset defined: CD45RA+ positively selected. All receptors derive from a man younger than 30 in good health. Some clones in this sample may be carry-over from other donors' samples.

The rearrangement links TRBV21-1 to TRBJ1-3. TRBV21-1 is flagged as a pseudogene. The CDR3 spans 12 residues. The CDR3 is CASRGPGNTIYF. The DNA of the CDR3 is TGTGCCAGCAGGGGTCCTGGAAACACCATATATTTT.

The chain carries TRBV6-4 and TRBJ2-3; 8 nucleotides line up with TRBD2. The CDR3 contains 14 residues. Germline V CDR1 and CDR2: MRHNA, SNTAGT. With V trimmed by 5 bases and J by 4 bases, 5 bases remained unmatched. In nucleotides, the CDR3 is TGTGCCAGCAGTACGGGACTAGTGGCAGATACGCAGTATTTT. It is translated as CASSTGLVADTQYF.

This clone was seen a few times. Other DNA sequences in this sample translate to the same CDR3. The V call is TRBV27, the J call TRBJ2-2, with 7 bases matching TRBD1. In germline, CDR1 is MNHEY, CDR2 SMNVEV (reference sequence). This CDR3 is built from 13 residues. J was trimmed by 6 bases and V by 3 bases; bases with no gene match: 1. CDR3 sequence reads: CASSFTGAGELFF. The CDR3 DNA is TGTGCCAGCAGTTTCACAGGGGCCGGGGAGCTGTTTTTT.